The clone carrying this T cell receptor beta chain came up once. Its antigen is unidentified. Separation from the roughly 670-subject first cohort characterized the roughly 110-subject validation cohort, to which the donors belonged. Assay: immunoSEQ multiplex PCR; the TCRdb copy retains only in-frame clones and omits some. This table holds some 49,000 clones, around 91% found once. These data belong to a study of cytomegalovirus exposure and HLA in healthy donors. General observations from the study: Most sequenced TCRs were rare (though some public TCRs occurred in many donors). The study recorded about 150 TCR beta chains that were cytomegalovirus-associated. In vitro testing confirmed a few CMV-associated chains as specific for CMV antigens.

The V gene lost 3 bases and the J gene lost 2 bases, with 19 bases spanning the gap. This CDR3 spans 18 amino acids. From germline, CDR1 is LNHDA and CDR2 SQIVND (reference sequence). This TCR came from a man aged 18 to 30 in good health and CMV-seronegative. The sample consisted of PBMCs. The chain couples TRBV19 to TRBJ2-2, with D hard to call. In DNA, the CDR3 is TGTGCCAGTAGTATCCATGTGGCAGGCCTGAGTAACACCGGGGAGCTGTTTTTT. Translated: CASSIHVAGLSNTGELFF. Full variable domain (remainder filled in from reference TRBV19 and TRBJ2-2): DGGITQSPKYLFRKEGQNVTLSCEQNLNHDAMYWYRQDPGQGLRLIYYSQIVNDFQKGDIAEGYSVSREKKESFPLTVTSAQKNPTAFYLCASSIHVAGLSNTGELFFGEGSRLTVL.